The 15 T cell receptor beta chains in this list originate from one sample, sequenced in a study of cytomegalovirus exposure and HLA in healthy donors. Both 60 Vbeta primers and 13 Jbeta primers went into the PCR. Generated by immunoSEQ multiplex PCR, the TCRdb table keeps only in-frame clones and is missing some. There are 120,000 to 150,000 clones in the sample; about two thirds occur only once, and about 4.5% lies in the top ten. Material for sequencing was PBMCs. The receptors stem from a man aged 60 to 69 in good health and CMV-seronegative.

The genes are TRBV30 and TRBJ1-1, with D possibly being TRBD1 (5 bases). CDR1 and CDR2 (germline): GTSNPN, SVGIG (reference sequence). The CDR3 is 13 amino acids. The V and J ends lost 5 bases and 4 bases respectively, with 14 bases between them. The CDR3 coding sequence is TGTGCCTGGGTTCGGGGGGGAGTCACTGAAGCTTTCTTT. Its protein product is CAWVRGGVTEAFF.

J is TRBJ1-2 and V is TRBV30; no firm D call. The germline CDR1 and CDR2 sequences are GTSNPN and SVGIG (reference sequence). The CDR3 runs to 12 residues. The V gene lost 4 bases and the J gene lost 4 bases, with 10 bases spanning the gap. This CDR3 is CAWMRAIYGYTF. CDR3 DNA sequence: TGTGCCTGGATGAGAGCTATCTATGGCTACACCTTC.

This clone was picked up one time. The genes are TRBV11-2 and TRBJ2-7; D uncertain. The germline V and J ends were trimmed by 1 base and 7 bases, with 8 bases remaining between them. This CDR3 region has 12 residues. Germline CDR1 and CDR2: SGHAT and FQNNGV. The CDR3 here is CASSLVSREQYF. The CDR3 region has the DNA TGTGCCAGCAGCTTAGTAAGTCGGGAGCAGTACTTC.

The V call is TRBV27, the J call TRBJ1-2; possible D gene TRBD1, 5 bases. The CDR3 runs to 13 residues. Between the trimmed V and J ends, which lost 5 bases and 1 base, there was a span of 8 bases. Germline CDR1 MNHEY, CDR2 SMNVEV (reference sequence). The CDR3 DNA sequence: TGTGCCAGCAGTGCGACAGTTAACTATGGCTACACCTTC. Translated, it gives CASSATVNYGYTF.

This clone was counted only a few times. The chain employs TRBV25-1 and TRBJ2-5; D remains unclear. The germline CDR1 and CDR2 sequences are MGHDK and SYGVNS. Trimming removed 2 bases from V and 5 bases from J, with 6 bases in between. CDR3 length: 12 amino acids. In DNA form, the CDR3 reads TGTGCCAGCAGTGAACAGTGGGAGACCCAGTACTTC. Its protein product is CASSEQWETQYF.

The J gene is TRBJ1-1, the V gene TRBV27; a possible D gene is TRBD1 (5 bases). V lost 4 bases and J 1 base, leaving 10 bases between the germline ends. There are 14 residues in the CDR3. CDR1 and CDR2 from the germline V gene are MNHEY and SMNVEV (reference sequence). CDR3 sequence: CASSWGDSNTEAFF. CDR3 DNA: TGTGCCAGCAGTTGGGGGGACTCGAACACTGAAGCTTTCTTT.

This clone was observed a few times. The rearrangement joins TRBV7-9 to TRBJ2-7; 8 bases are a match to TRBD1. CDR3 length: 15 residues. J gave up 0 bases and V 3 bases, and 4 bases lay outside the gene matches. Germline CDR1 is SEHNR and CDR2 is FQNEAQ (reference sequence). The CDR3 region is CASSFRQGTSYEQYF. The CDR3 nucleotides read TGTGCCAGCAGCTTTCGACAGGGGACCTCCTACGAGCAGTACTTC.

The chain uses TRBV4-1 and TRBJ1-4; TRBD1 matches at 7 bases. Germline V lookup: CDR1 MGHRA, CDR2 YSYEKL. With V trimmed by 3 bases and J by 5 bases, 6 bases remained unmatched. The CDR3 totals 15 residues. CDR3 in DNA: TGCGCCAGCAGCCACGCCGGGACAGAAAATGAAAAACTGTTTTTT. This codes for CASSHAGTENEKLFF.

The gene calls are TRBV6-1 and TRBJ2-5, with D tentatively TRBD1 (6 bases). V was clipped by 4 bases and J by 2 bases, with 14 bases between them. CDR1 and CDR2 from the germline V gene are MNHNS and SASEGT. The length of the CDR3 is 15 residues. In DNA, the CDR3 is TGTGCCAGCAGTGGTCGTTTGGGGGCTCAAGAGACCCAGTACTTC. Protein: CASSGRLGAQETQYF.

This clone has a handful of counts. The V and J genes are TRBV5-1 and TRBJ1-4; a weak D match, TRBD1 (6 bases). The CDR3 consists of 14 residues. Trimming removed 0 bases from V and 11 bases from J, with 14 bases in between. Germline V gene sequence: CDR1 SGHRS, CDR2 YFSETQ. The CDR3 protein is CASSLVPGERKLFF. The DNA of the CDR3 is TGCGCCAGCAGCTTGGTGCCAGGGGAGAGGAAACTGTTTTTT.

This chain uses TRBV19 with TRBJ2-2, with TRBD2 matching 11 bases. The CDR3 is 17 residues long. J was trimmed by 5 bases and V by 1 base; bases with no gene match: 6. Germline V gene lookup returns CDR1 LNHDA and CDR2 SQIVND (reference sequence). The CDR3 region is CASSIALAGDRTGELFF. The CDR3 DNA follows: TGTGCCAGTAGTATAGCACTAGCGGGAGATCGGACCGGGGAGCTGTTTTTT. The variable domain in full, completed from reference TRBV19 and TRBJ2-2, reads DGGITQSPKYLFRKEGQNVTLSCEQNLNHDAMYWYRQDPGQGLRLIYYSQIVNDFQKGDIAEGYSVSREKKESFPLTVTSAQKNPTAFYLCASSIALAGDRTGELFFGEGSRLTVL.

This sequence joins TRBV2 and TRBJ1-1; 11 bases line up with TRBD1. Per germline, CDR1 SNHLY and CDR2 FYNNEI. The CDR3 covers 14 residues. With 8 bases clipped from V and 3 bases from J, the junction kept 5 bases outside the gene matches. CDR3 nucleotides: TGTGCCAGCCTCCGGGACAGGGGGTACACTGAAGCTTTCTTT. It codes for CASLRDRGYTEAFF.

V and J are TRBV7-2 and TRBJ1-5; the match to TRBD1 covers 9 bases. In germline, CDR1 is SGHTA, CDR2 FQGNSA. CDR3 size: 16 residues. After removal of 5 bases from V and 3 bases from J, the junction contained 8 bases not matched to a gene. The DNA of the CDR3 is TGTGCCAGCAGCAAACCGGGACAGGGAAACAATCAGCCCCAGCATTTT. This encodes CASSKPGQGNNQPQHF.

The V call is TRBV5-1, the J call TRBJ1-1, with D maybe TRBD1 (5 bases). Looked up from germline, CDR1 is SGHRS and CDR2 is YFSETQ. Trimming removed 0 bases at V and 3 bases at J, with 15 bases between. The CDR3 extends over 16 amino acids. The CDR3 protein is CASSLEAPPGDTEAFF. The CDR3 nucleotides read TGCGCCAGCAGCTTGGAAGCTCCCCCGGGGGACACTGAAGCTTTCTTT. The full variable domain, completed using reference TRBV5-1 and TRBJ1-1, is KAGVTQTPRYLIKTRGQQVTLSCSPISGHRSVSWYQQTPGQGLQFLFEYFSETQRNKGNFPGRFSGRQFSNSRSEMNVSTLELGDSALYLCASSLEAPPGDTEAFFGQGTRLTVV.

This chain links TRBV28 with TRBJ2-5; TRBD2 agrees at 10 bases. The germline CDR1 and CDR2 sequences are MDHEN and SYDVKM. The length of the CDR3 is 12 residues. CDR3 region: CAASGSLETQYF. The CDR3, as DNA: TGTGCTGCTAGCGGGAGTCTAGAGACCCAGTACTTC.